The 13 T cell receptor beta chains below all came from one sample that was sequenced in a study of shared T cell receptors in the human thymus. Produced via immunoSEQ multiplex PCR; TCRdb's table is partial and in-frame only. The table records hundreds of thousands of clones, around 87% of them present only once. These data were also reused for a study on human thymus T cells.

The sequenced sample was thymocytes. The receptors here all came from a boy younger than two with a congenital heart defect.

This clone appeared a few times. The chain recombines TRBV18 with TRBJ1-5; TRBD1 agrees at 8 bases. This CDR3 has 15 amino acids. After removal of 6 bases from V and 5 bases from J, the junction contained 9 bases not matched to a gene. Germline-derived CDR1 and CDR2 are KGHSH and LQKENI. CDR3 in amino acids: CASSYQQGVDQPQHF. The CDR3 bases are TGTGCCAGCTCCTATCAACAGGGGGTTGATCAGCCCCAGCATTTT.

The rearrangement uses TRBV18 and TRBJ1-6; TRBD1 matches at 8 bases. CDR3 length: 20 residues. V trimming: 2 bases; J trimming: 3 bases; junction bases outside the gene matches: 15. The germline V gene encodes CDR1 KGHSH and CDR2 LQKENI. The CDR3 DNA follows: TGTGCCAGCTCACCATCAGGACAGGGTTTAACAAGCTTCTATAATTCACCCCTCCACTTT. It yields the protein CASSPSGQGLTSFYNSPLHF.

This CDR3 reads CASRDSDTYTDTQYF. The CDR3 nucleotides read TGTGCCAGCAGGGATTCGGACACCTACACAGATACGCAGTATTTT. This chain links TRBV28 with TRBJ2-3; a weak D match, TRBD1 (5 bases). This CDR3 spans 15 amino acids. From germline, CDR1 is MDHEN and CDR2 SYDVKM. V was clipped by 6 bases and J by 2 bases, with 15 bases between them.

This clone was detected a few times. The CDR3 reads CASSSYRDTLHF. The CDR3 bases are TGTGCCAGCAGTTCCTACAGAGACACCCTCCACTTT. The chain has TRBV28 and TRBJ1-6; D unresolved. Trimming shortened V by 4 bases and J by 14 bases, and 12 bases separated the two germline ends. Germline CDR1 is MDHEN and CDR2 is SYDVKM. This CDR3 region has 12 residues.

The chain's CDR3 is CSVAGGRLNTEAFF. The DNA for the CDR3 is TGCAGCGTTGCGGGGGGGAGACTGAACACTGAAGCTTTCTTT. The rearrangement joins TRBV29-1 to TRBJ1-1; a possible D gene is TRBD1 (5 bases). V dropped 4 bases and J dropped 0 bases, with 12 bases sitting between them. Germline V gene sequence: CDR1 SQVTM, CDR2 ANQGSEA. This CDR3 region has 14 residues.

This chain connects TRBV5-1 to TRBJ1-1, with 10 positions matching TRBD1. The CDR3 has 13 residues. V shed 3 bases, J shed 6 bases, and the junction held 2 bases outside the gene matches. Germline V gene data show CDR1 as SGHRS and CDR2 as YFSETQ. The CDR3 protein is CASSYDRGPEAFF. The CDR3 DNA follows: TGCGCCAGCAGCTACGACAGGGGGCCTGAAGCTTTCTTT.

This clone was observed a handful of times. The chain recombines TRBV5-6 with TRBJ2-2, with a tentative D call TRBD2 (6 bases). Per germline, CDR1 SGHDT and CDR2 YYEEEE. V lost 3 bases to trimming and J lost 4 bases, with 19 bases between them. This CDR3 spans 17 amino acids. The CDR3 DNA reads TGTGCCAGCAGCTCCTTCCGGGGGAGGACGAGCACCGGGGAGCTGTTTTTT. It encodes CASSSFRGRTSTGELFF.

The chain couples TRBV15 to TRBJ1-1; possibly TRBD1 for D (5 bases). The CDR3 totals 16 residues. The germline V and J ends were trimmed by 4 bases and 4 bases, with 19 bases remaining between them. The germline CDR1 and CDR2 sequences are LNHNV and YYDKDF (reference sequence). The CDR3 region is CATSTPTKGLGTEAFF. The DNA of the CDR3 is TGTGCCACCAGCACACCTACAAAGGGGCTCGGCACTGAAGCTTTCTTT.

The chain joins TRBV6-4 to TRBJ2-5; D might be TRBD2 (7 bases). Trimming shortened V by 4 bases and J by 4 bases, and 10 bases separated the two germline ends. Looked up from germline, CDR1 is MRHNA and CDR2 is SNTAGT. This CDR3 is 13 amino acids long. CDR3 DNA: TGTGCCAGCAGTGGCGGGGGCCGAGAGACCCAGTACTTC. Protein: CASSGGGRETQYF.

The genes are TRBV7-8 and TRBJ2-5, with 8 bases lining up with TRBD2. Germline CDR1 reads SGHVS; CDR2 reads FQNEAQ. The junction had 16 bases not matched to a gene; V was cut back by 8 bases and J by 5 bases. This CDR3 region has 16 residues. The CDR3, as DNA: TGTGCCAGCCGGAGTTCCAGCGGGAGAATCTGGGAGACCCAGTACTTC. Its protein product is CASRSSSGRIWETQYF.

This clone was seen just once. V is TRBV4-3 and J is TRBJ2-7, with D possibly matching TRBD2 (5 bases). Germline V gives CDR1 LGHNA, CDR2 YSLEER. CDR3 length: 15 residues. V shed 1 base and J shed 0 bases, with 10 bases lying between them. The CDR3 nucleotides read TGCGCCAGCAGCCAAGTCGCCGGGATCTCCTACGAGCAGTACTTC. It translates to CASSQVAGISYEQYF.

This chain connects TRBV19 to TRBJ2-7; D might be TRBD1 (5 bases). Germline CDR1 and CDR2: LNHDA and SQIVND (reference sequence). V was cut by 6 bases and J by 4 bases, with 13 bases left in between. The CDR3 is made up of 13 amino acids. In DNA, the CDR3 is TGTGCCAGTAGACAGGACGGAAGATACGAGCAGTACTTC. As protein: CASRQDGRYEQYF.

DNA of the CDR3: TGTGCCAGCTCACCCGACAGGGGGCCCCCCACAGATACGCAGTATTTT. The encoded protein is CASSPDRGPPTDTQYF. The rearrangement links TRBV18 to TRBJ2-3; 10 bases map to TRBD1. Trimming at V came to 3 bases and at J to 2 bases, leaving 5 bases not matched to a gene. Germline V gene sequence: CDR1 KGHSH, CDR2 LQKENI. The CDR3 consists of 16 residues.